The sequence of this TCR beta chain was determined in a study of Ad26.COV2.S vaccination and SARS-CoV-2 variants. Trimming took off 4 bases at V and 1 base at J, with 9 bases between the two ends. The germline CDR1 and CDR2 sequences are LNHNV and YYDKDF (reference sequence). The CDR3 has 14 amino acids. Treatment denoted: some 19 received Ad26.COV2.S at low or high dose, single or two shots; 5 received placebo; per-sample allocation not given. Day 63 after the first injection of vaccine or placebo was the sampling time. Assay used: immunoSEQ multiplex PCR; TCRdb lists only in-frame clones, some missing. The sample shows approximately 280,000 clones, over 75% of them seen only once.

The TCR was taken from a person aged 18-65 years who received the Ad26.COV2.S COVID-19 vaccine or a placebo. The gene calls are TRBV15 and TRBJ2-3; D is uncertain. This specimen was peripheral blood, taken in a trial of Ad26.COV2.S vaccine versus placebo. The CDR3: CATSTVYGTDTQYF. The CDR3 nucleotides read TGTGCCACCAGCACCGTTTACGGCACAGATACGCAGTATTTT.